This T cell receptor (beta chain) was profiled in a study of T-cell memory formation after mild COVID-19. Study-level information: TCR clusters were mostly donor specific. Whole-study results and caveats: Of the contracting clones, CD4+ ones lay mainly in CM and EM, and CD8+ ones in EMRA. Detection of some responders pre-infection suggested pre-existing cross-reactive memory T cells participated.

V was cut by 2 bases and J by 5 bases, with 12 bases left in between. CDR1 and CDR2 from the germline V gene are MNHEY and SMNVEV (reference sequence). The CDR3 contains 15 residues. This clonotype turned up a few times. The antigen remains unidentified. MiXCR, run by TCRdb on the 5' RACE reads, gives a single entry per CDR3 protein. The data hold more than 300,000 distinct CDR3 sequences, with about 20% observed a single time. This receptor was taken from a man aged 18-30 years who had mild COVID-19 (a few samples of this study predate the infection). Cell type and time point are not known. This chain uses TRBV27 with TRBJ2-2; D might be TRBD1 (6 bases). What was sequenced was PBMCs or a T cell subset sorted from them (not recorded which). CDR3 residues: CASSLEGVGTGELFF. As DNA, the CDR3 is TGTGCCAGCAGTTTAGAGGGGGTAGGGACCGGGGAGCTGTTTTTT.